Listed here are 32 T cell receptor beta chains from one sample, sequenced in a study of shared clonotypes between healthy human individuals. Profiled with immunoSEQ multiplex PCR; TCRdb holds only in-frame clones, not every one. Of 630,000 or so clones in the sample, 95% to 98% are singletons; the top ten hold approximately 0.3%. In the naive CD8 group, cells lacked CD45RO and were positively selected for CCR7, so terminally differentiated effector memory CD45RA+ cells were left out. Sequences were obtained from naive CD8+ T cells sorted from blood. All receptors come from a man aged 30 to 45 in good health.

This chain connects TRBV29-1 to TRBJ2-7; 7 bases are a match to TRBD2. The V and J ends lost 7 bases and 2 bases, in that order; junction bases with no gene match: 14. This CDR3 contains 15 residues. In germline, CDR1 is SQVTM, CDR2 ANQGSEA. The DNA for the CDR3 is TGCAGCGCCACTACGGGGCGGGAGCGCCCCTACGAGCAGTACTTC. Translating it yields CSATTGRERPYEQYF.

V usage is TRBV19 and J usage is TRBJ1-1, with D hard to call. The CDR3 runs to 17 residues. The V gene lost 2 bases and the J gene lost 0 bases, with 16 bases spanning the gap. Germline assignment: CDR1 LNHDA and CDR2 SQIVND (reference sequence). The CDR3 DNA is TGTGCCAGTAGTATAAACCCTCCCGCACATATGAACACTGAAGCTTTCTTT. It encodes CASSINPPAHMNTEAFF.

This rearrangement joins TRBV15 to TRBJ1-4; TRBD1 agrees at 7 bases. In germline, CDR1 is LNHNV, CDR2 YYDKDF (reference sequence). The CDR3 is made up of 14 amino acids. The J segment lost 6 bases and the V segment lost 3 bases, leaving 4 bases of the junction unmatched. CDR3: CATSSGGGDEKLFF. The CDR3 DNA follows: TGTGCCACCAGCAGTGGAGGGGGCGATGAAAAACTGTTTTTT. Full variable domain (missing parts from reference TRBV15 and TRBJ1-4): DAMVIQNPRYQVTQFGKPVTLSCSQTLNHNVMYWYQQKSSQAPKLLFHYYDKDFNNEADTPDNFQSRRPNTSFCFLDIRSPGLGDTAMYLCATSSGGGDEKLFFGSGTQLSVL.

This clone was counted once. This sequence joins TRBV5-8 and TRBJ2-7, with 12 bases lining up with TRBD2. Unmatched junction bases numbered 8, after V lost 7 bases and J lost 6 bases. The germline gives CDR1 SGHTS, CDR2 YDEGEE. The CDR3 sequence is 14 residues long. This CDR3 reads CASSSTSGRFEQYF. CDR3 DNA: TGTGCCAGCTCATCGACTAGCGGGAGATTCGAGCAGTACTTC.

V is TRBV6-5 and J is TRBJ2-2; maybe TRBD1 (5 bases). Germline V gives CDR1 MNHEY, CDR2 SVGAGI. This CDR3 is 15 amino acids long. V gave up 5 bases and J gave up 1 base, with 11 bases separating them. CDR3 in amino acids: CASSPGFLNTGELFF. In nucleotides, the CDR3 is TGTGCCAGCAGTCCAGGGTTTTTGAACACCGGGGAGCTGTTTTTT.

This clone was recorded a few times. Other DNA sequences of this sample code for an identical CDR3. The V and J genes are TRBV19 and TRBJ1-1, with a possible D match to TRBD1 (5 bases). The CDR3 covers 13 residues. The germline V gene has CDR1 LNHDA and CDR2 SQIVND (reference sequence). The V end was cut by 3 bases, the J end by 1 base, with 6 bases between. The CDR3: CASSIQGNTEAFF. CDR3 DNA sequence: TGTGCCAGTAGTATCCAGGGGAACACTGAAGCTTTCTTT.

The chain employs TRBV27 and TRBJ2-1; 8 nucleotides align to TRBD2. V was pared by 5 bases and J by 5 bases, with 11 bases of the junction left unmatched. Germline values: CDR1 MNHEY, CDR2 SMNVEV (reference sequence). The CDR3 runs to 16 residues. CDR3 residues: CASSLNVAGFNNEQFF. DNA of the CDR3: TGTGCCAGCAGTCTAAACGTAGCGGGATTCAACAATGAGCAGTTCTTC.

The chain joins TRBV27 to TRBJ2-5, with 9 bases matching TRBD2. This CDR3 is built from 15 residues. From germline, CDR1 is MNHEY and CDR2 SMNVEV (reference sequence). Trimming took 2 bases from V and 2 from J; bases not matched to a gene: 3. Here the CDR3 reads CASSLRSGRQETQYF. CDR3 bases: TGTGCCAGCAGTTTACGTAGCGGGAGACAAGAGACCCAGTACTTC.

For the CDR3, the DNA is TGCAGCGTTGATGGGGGAACAGTGGAGACCCAGTACTTC. Translating it yields CSVDGGTVETQYF. The genes are TRBV29-1 and TRBJ2-5; possibly TRBD1 or TRBD2 for D (5 bases each). V was pared by 3 bases and J by 5 bases, with 13 bases between. Germline V lookup: CDR1 SQVTM, CDR2 ANQGSEA. The CDR3 has 13 amino acids.

The V call is TRBV5-1, the J call TRBJ2-1; 9 nucleotides agree with TRBD1. With V trimmed by 3 bases and J by 6 bases, 7 bases remained unmatched. This CDR3 has 15 residues. Per the germline V gene, CDR1 is SGHRS and CDR2 is YFSETQ. CDR3 coding DNA: TGCGCCAGCAGCTCCGGGGGACAGGGATTCAATGAGCAGTTCTTC. Translation: CASSSGGQGFNEQFF.

This chain links TRBV19 with TRBJ1-1, with D possibly being TRBD1 (5 bases). Germline CDR1 is LNHDA and CDR2 is SQIVND (reference sequence). CDR3 size: 13 residues. V lost 2 bases, J lost 3 bases, and 7 bases lay in between. The CDR3 sequence is CASSIMTDTEAFF. CDR3 DNA sequence: TGTGCCAGTAGTATAATGACAGACACTGAAGCTTTCTTT.

The V and J genes are TRBV29-1 and TRBJ2-1; D is undetermined. Trimming left V 1 base short and J 8 bases short, with 12 bases between. Germline V gives CDR1 SQVTM, CDR2 ANQGSEA. The CDR3 is 13 amino acids. Here the CDR3 reads CSVEGPSGDEQFF. In nucleotides, the CDR3 is TGCAGCGTTGAAGGACCCTCGGGCGATGAGCAGTTCTTC.

CDR3 amino acids: CASSGTTAANTEAFF. The CDR3 nucleotides read TGCGCCAGCAGCGGGACGACCGCCGCGAACACTGAAGCTTTCTTT. The genes are TRBV5-1 and TRBJ1-1, with a tentative D call TRBD1 (5 bases). Germline V gene sequence: CDR1 SGHRS, CDR2 YFSETQ. V lost 4 bases, J lost 1 base, and 14 bases lay in between. CDR3 size: 15 residues.

This chain links TRBV9 with TRBJ2-7; 7 bases are a match to TRBD1. The V and J ends lost 4 bases and 0 bases, in that order; junction bases with no gene match: 13. Germline V lookup: CDR1 SGDLS, CDR2 YYNGEE. This CDR3 contains 17 residues. DNA of the CDR3: TGTGCCAGCAGCCCCACGGGTCAGGGGGTATTCTCCTACGAGCAGTACTTC. Residues: CASSPTGQGVFSYEQYF.

This chain joins TRBV14 and TRBJ2-5, with TRBD2 identical over 13 bases. The CDR3 covers 16 residues. The germline V gene has CDR1 SGHDN and CDR2 FVKESK. The V gene end was trimmed by 4 bases and the J gene end by 5 bases; junction bases not matched to a gene: 7. DNA of the CDR3: TGTGCCAGCAGCCCATTCGGACTAGCGGGAGACGAGACCCAGTACTTC. Its protein is CASSPFGLAGDETQYF.

V gene TRBV27 combines with J gene TRBJ2-7; D not resolved. V lost 5 bases to trimming and J lost 6 bases, with 17 bases between them. Germline V gives CDR1 MNHEY, CDR2 SMNVEV (reference sequence). CDR3 length: 14 amino acids. The CDR3 sequence: CASSLPNGVREQYF. CDR3 nucleotide sequence: TGTGCCAGCAGTCTCCCAAATGGGGTGCGCGAGCAGTACTTC.

J is TRBJ2-5 and V is TRBV5-1, with D perhaps matching TRBD1 (6 bases). Germline loops: CDR1 SGHRS, CDR2 YFSETQ. CDR3 length: 15 residues. Trimming shortened V by 4 bases and J by 5 bases, and 18 bases separated the two germline ends. In DNA form, the CDR3 reads TGCGCCAGCAGCCGGCTGGGACAATCCGGGGAGACCCAGTACTTC. Amino acid sequence: CASSRLGQSGETQYF.

J is TRBJ2-1 and V is TRBV30; no clear D. This CDR3 has 10 amino acids. Germline V gives CDR1 GTSNPN, CDR2 SVGIG (reference sequence). Deletions cut 4 bases from V and 10 bases from J, with 8 bases between. CDR3 protein: CAWKDREQFF. The CDR3 DNA sequence: TGTGCCTGGAAGGACCGGGAGCAGTTCTTC. Full variable domain (outside the CDR3, taken from reference TRBV30 and TRBJ2-1): SQTIHQWPATLVQPVGSPLSLECTVEGTSNPNLYWYRQAAGRGLQLLFYSVGIGQISSEVPQNLSASRPQDRQFILSSKKLLLSDSGFYLCAWKDREQFFGPGTRLTVL.

This rearrangement joins TRBV5-4 to TRBJ2-1, with a possible D match to TRBD2 (6 bases). Germline-derived CDR1 and CDR2 are SGHNT and YYREEE (reference sequence). The V and J ends lost 0 bases and 2 bases respectively, with 9 bases between them. The CDR3 has 15 amino acids. The CDR3 sequence: CASSLEIAAYNEQFF. In nucleotides, the CDR3 is TGTGCCAGCAGCTTGGAAATAGCGGCCTACAATGAGCAGTTCTTC.

The gene calls are TRBV27 and TRBJ2-7, with 10 bases fitting TRBD1. The CDR3 is 15 residues long. Germline CDR1 reads MNHEY; CDR2 reads SMNVEV (reference sequence). V lost 6 bases and J lost 1; bases outside the gene matches: 6. Here the CDR3 DNA reads TGTGCCAGCAGAAAGACAGGGGGCGTTTCCTACGAGCAGTACTTC. The encoded protein is CASRKTGGVSYEQYF.

The V call is TRBV27, the J call TRBJ2-7, with 13 bases identical to TRBD2. This CDR3 comprises 16 residues. The V gene's germline CDR1 is MNHEY and CDR2 SMNVEV (reference sequence). V shed 1 base, J shed 3 bases, and the junction held 3 bases outside the gene matches. The CDR3 bases are TGTGCCAGCAGTTTATGGGGGACTAGCGGGGTCTACGAGCAGTACTTC. It codes for CASSLWGTSGVYEQYF.

This chain links TRBV4-1 with TRBJ1-2, with 11 nucleotides matching TRBD1. Trimming removed 0 bases from V and 1 base from J; junction bases left unmatched: 4. Germline V gives CDR1 MGHRA, CDR2 YSYEKL. The CDR3 totals 17 residues. The CDR3 DNA reads TGCGCCAGCAGCCAAGACCCAGGGACAGGGGGTAACTATGGCTACACCTTC. Translating it yields CASSQDPGTGGNYGYTF.

The chain's CDR3 is CASSLDNIYEQYF. In nucleotides, the CDR3 is TGTGCCAGCAGCCTAGACAACATCTACGAGCAGTACTTC. The chain has TRBV7-9 and TRBJ2-7; no clear D gene. The germline V and J ends were trimmed by 5 bases and 3 bases, with 11 bases remaining between them. This CDR3 is built from 13 residues. Germline CDR1 and CDR2: SEHNR and FQNEAQ (reference sequence).

CDR3 nucleotides: TGTGCCAGCAGTGAAGACCAGGGAAGGTTTTCTGAAGCTTTCTTT. Translated: CASSEDQGRFSEAFF. This chain links TRBV25-1 with TRBJ1-1, with a weak D call TRBD1 (5 bases). V shed 2 bases and J shed 6 bases, with 16 bases lying between them. Germline V lookup: CDR1 MGHDK, CDR2 SYGVNS. The CDR3 loop spans 15 amino acids. Complete variable domain (other parts from reference TRBV25-1 and TRBJ1-1): EADIYQTPRYLVIGTGKKITLECSQTMGHDKMYWYQQDPGMELHLIHYSYGVNSTEKGDLSSESTVSRIRTEHFPLTLESARPSHTSQYLCASSEDQGRFSEAFFGQGTRLTVV.

The chain is built from TRBV29-1 and TRBJ2-1; 13 bases match TRBD2. V gave up 6 bases and J gave up 3 bases; unmatched junction bases: 2. The CDR3 length is 14 residues. Per the germline V gene, CDR1 is SQVTM and CDR2 is ANQGSEA. The CDR3 DNA sequence: TGCAGCGTCGGGACTAGCGGGAACTACAATGAGCAGTTCTTC. Encoded protein: CSVGTSGNYNEQFF.

The chain couples TRBV7-9 to TRBJ2-7; D is possibly TRBD2 (6 bases). The CDR3 has 15 amino acids. CDR1 is SEHNR, CDR2 FQNEAQ, per germline (reference sequence). The ends were cut back, 3 bases at V and 7 bases at J, with 19 bases in the middle. Here the CDR3 DNA reads TGTGCCAGCAGCTTGCCCGGGAGTACGGGGGTTGAGCAGTACTTC. It translates to CASSLPGSTGVEQYF.

This clone was observed a single time. This chain links TRBV29-1 with TRBJ2-1; TRBD2 aligns across 7 bases. Germline V CDR1 and CDR2: SQVTM, ANQGSEA. V was clipped by 0 bases and J by 12 bases; unmatched bases: 20. This CDR3 contains 17 residues. The CDR3 loop is CSVEEWSSGLLRGVQFF. CDR3 sequence (DNA): TGCAGCGTTGAAGAGTGGAGTAGCGGACTCCTACGGGGGGTGCAGTTCTTC.

The chain joins TRBV6-1 to TRBJ1-5, with D possibly matching TRBD1 (5 bases). The V gene's germline CDR1 is MNHNS and CDR2 SASEGT. V lost 10 bases to trimming and J lost 0 bases, with 16 bases between them. The CDR3 covers 15 residues. The CDR3 sequence: CATRVGVHSNQPQHF. In nucleotides, the CDR3 is TGTGCCACCCGGGTAGGGGTTCATAGCAATCAGCCCCAGCATTTT.

This chain links TRBV7-6 with TRBJ2-5; 7 nucleotides agree with TRBD1. The CDR3 spans 16 residues. Germline lookup yields CDR1 SGHVS and CDR2 FNYEAQ. V was clipped by 1 base and J by 0 bases; unmatched bases: 5. For the CDR3, the DNA is TGTGCCAGCAGCTTAGAGGGACAGAGCTACCAAGAGACCCAGTACTTC. Its translation: CASSLEGQSYQETQYF.

Written as DNA, the CDR3 is TGTGCCAGCAGCCAACCCTGGAACTATGGCTACACCTTC. It translates to CASSQPWNYGYTF. V and J are TRBV14 and TRBJ1-2; D is unresolved. Germline CDR1 reads SGHDN; CDR2 reads FVKESK. The CDR3 runs 13 residues. The V and J ends lost 2 bases and 2 bases respectively, with 6 bases between them.

The chain employs TRBV9 and TRBJ1-2; D remains ambiguous. CDR1 and CDR2 from the germline V gene are SGDLS and YYNGEE. This CDR3 contains 15 residues. V was cut by 0 bases and J by 2 bases, with 11 bases left in between. CDR3 sequence: CASSVGWTENYGYTF. The CDR3 DNA reads TGTGCCAGCAGCGTAGGGTGGACGGAGAACTATGGCTACACCTTC.

V and J are TRBV2 and TRBJ2-1, with 8 bases matching TRBD2. The CDR3 consists of 16 residues. From germline, CDR1 is SNHLY and CDR2 FYNNEI. After removal of 10 bases from V and 0 bases from J, the junction contained 11 bases not matched to a gene. In DNA form, the CDR3 reads TGTGCCACCGGACTAGCTAAGGTGGGCTCCTACAATGAGCAGTTCTTC. Translating it yields CATGLAKVGSYNEQFF.